These T cell receptor beta chains were read from a single sample in a study of T cells in localized non-small cell lung cancer. The protocol was immunoSEQ multiplex PCR, while the TCRdb copy is restricted to in-frame clones and leaves out a portion. The sample consists of around 28,000 clones, 90% to 95% of them appearing once. The source was peripheral blood, collected before any cancer treatment. The receptors were sampled from a woman aged 40-69 years with stage I lung adenocarcinoma. Both conserved end residues are part of each CDR3. D genes are given only for firm matches. Part of the rows lack a size; the others show once, few, many or a class for expanded clones.

v_gene,abundance,d_gene,j_gene,CDR3aa,CDR3nt
TRBV11-2,-,TRBD1,TRBJ1-2,CASTDWDSNYGYTF,TGTGCCAGCACTGATTGGGACAGCAACTATGGCTACACCTTC
TRBV6-6,-,-,TRBJ2-1,CASSADGGSYNEQFF,TGTGCCAGCAGTGCGGATGGAGGCTCCTACAATGAGCAGTTCTTC
TRBV7-2,-,-,TRBJ1-3,CASSPNQGSGNTIYF,TGTGCCAGCAGCCCGAATCAGGGATCGGGAAACACCATATATTTT
TRBV7-2,-,-,TRBJ2-3,CASSRGSVAGGLGDTQYF,TGTGCCAGCAGTCGGGGGTCGGTAGCCGGGGGATTAGGAGATACGCAGTATTTT
TRBV7-2,-,-,TRBJ1-1,CASSFQNTEAFF,TGTGCCAGCAGCTTTCAGAACACTGAAGCTTTCTTT
TRBV6-5,-,-,TRBJ1-3,CASSRGAGGNTIYF,TGTGCCAGCAGTCGAGGGGCCGGAGGAAACACCATATATTTT
TRBV7-9,-,-,TRBJ2-2,CASSYQEPGELFF,TGTGCCAGCAGCTACCAGGAACCCGGGGAGCTGTTTTTT
TRBV5-1,-,-,TRBJ1-5,CASSSQAGGSQPQHF,TGCGCCAGCAGCTCCCAAGCGGGGGGCAGTCAGCCCCAGCATTTT
TRBV7-6,-,-,TRBJ2-7,CASSLAGRTTYEQYF,TGTGCCAGCAGCTTAGCTGGGCGGACTACCTACGAGCAGTACTTC
TRBV7-9,-,-,TRBJ2-3,CASKVGGYTDTQYF,TGTGCCAGCAAGGTGGGCGGATACACAGATACGCAGTATTTT
TRBV27,-,TRBD2,TRBJ2-7,CASSSNRLAGLHDF,TGTGCCAGCAGTTCGAATAGACTAGCGGGCCTGCATGACTTC
TRBV5-1,-,-,TRBJ2-1,CASSFLIGRWNEQFF,TGCGCCAGCAGCTTCCTGATAGGACGTTGGAATGAGCAGTTCTTC
TRBV5-1,-,TRBD2,TRBJ2-5,CASSTGLAGFLGTQYF,TGCGCCAGCAGCACGGGACTAGCGGGATTCCTGGGGACCCAGTACTTC
TRBV2,-,-,TRBJ1-1,CASSPPQWTNTEAFF,TGTGCCAGCAGTCCCCCCCAATGGACGAACACTGAAGCTTTCTTT
TRBV5-1,-,TRBD1,TRBJ2-5,CASSLGDRGRLETQYF,TGCGCCAGCAGCTTGGGTGACAGGGGGCGCCTAGAGACCCAGTACTTC
TRBV7-2,-,-,TRBJ1-5,CASSLAGGVSNQPQHF,TGTGCCAGCAGCTTAGCGGGAGGAGTCAGCAATCAGCCCCAGCATTTT
TRBV6-6,-,TRBD1,TRBJ1-2,CAILEGQSYGYTF,TGTGCCATCCTGGAGGGACAGAGCTATGGCTACACCTTC
TRBV7-6,-,TRBD1,TRBJ2-1,CASSLKDRGITMAKFDEQFF,TGTGCCAGCAGCTTGAAGGACAGGGGGATTACCATGGCCAAGTTCGATGAGCAGTTCTTC
TRBV9,-,-,TRBJ2-3,CASRSDDRGDTQYF,TGTGCCAGCAGGTCGGACGACAGAGGGGATACGCAGTATTTT
TRBV7-7,-,TRBD1,TRBJ2-3,CASSVQGAGDTQYF,TGTGCTAGCAGCGTACAGGGGGCGGGAGATACGCAGTATTTT
TRBV5-6,-,-,TRBJ2-7,CASSLSAGIEQYF,TGTGCCAGCAGCCTAAGTGCAGGGATCGAGCAGTACTTC
TRBV7-2,-,-,TRBJ1-2,CASSYPRGRSNYGYTF,TGTGCCAGCAGCTACCCACGTGGGAGAAGTAACTATGGCTACACCTTC
TRBV19,-,-,TRBJ1-1,CASSRQERNTEAFF,TGTGCCAGTAGTAGACAGGAAAGGAACACTGAAGCTTTCTTT
TRBV7-8,-,TRBD2,TRBJ2-7,CASSPRLAGVYEQYF,TGTGCCAGCAGCCCGAGACTAGCGGGAGTATACGAGCAGTACTTC
TRBV7-9,few,-,TRBJ1-5,CASSPGHWYQPQHF,TGTGCCAGCAGCCCCGGACATTGGTATCAGCCCCAGCATTTT
TRBV18,-,TRBD1,TRBJ1-2,CASSPGQETYGYTF,TGTGCCAGCTCTCCCGGACAGGAGACCTATGGCTACACCTTC
TRBV28,-,-,TRBJ2-5,CASSLTQGTTQYF,TGTGCCAGCAGTTTAACCCAGGGGACGACCCAGTACTTC
TRBV7-8,-,-,TRBJ1-6,CASSLASLTGGDSPLHF,TGTGCCAGCAGCTTAGCCTCCCTGACAGGTGGGGATTCACCCCTCCACTTT
TRBV11-2,-,-,TRBJ1-1,CASSLGSRTRVMTEAFF,TGTGCCAGCAGCTTAGGGTCCCGGACTAGAGTTATGACTGAAGCTTTCTTT
TRBV7-9,-,-,TRBJ1-1,CASNLGTGHSGNTEAFF,TGTGCCAGCAACCTAGGAACGGGACACTCCGGGAACACTGAAGCTTTCTTT
TRBV28,-,-,TRBJ2-7,CASSFFPSQRATYEQYF,TGTGCCAGCAGTTTTTTTCCCTCCCAGCGAGCGACCTACGAGCAGTACTTC
TRBV20-1,-,-,TRBJ2-3,CSASFTDTQYF,TGCAGTGCTAGCTTTACAGATACGCAGTATTTT
TRBV18,-,-,TRBJ2-7,CASSEGLQLYEQYF,TGTGCCAGCTCAGAGGGGCTACAACTATACGAGCAGTACTTC
TRBV7-2,-,-,TRBJ1-1,CASSSRQVAEAFF,TGTGCCAGCAGCTCTAGACAGGTGGCTGAAGCTTTCTTT
TRBV5-1,few,-,TRBJ2-1,CASSLGGLNEQFF,TGCGCCAGCAGCCTAGGAGGGCTCAATGAGCAGTTCTTC
TRBV18,-,-,TRBJ1-6,CASSGSSYNSPLHF,TGTGCCAGCTCCGGCAGCTCCTATAATTCACCCCTCCACTTT
TRBV5-4,-,-,TRBJ1-1,CASSSPGEGNTEAFF,TGTGCCAGCAGCTCCCCCGGGGAGGGAAATACTGAAGCTTTCTTT
TRBV7-2,-,TRBD1,TRBJ2-3,CASSLVGQGYSDTQYF,TGTGCCAGCAGCTTAGTGGGACAGGGATATTCAGATACGCAGTATTTT
TRBV15,once,-,TRBJ2-3,CATSRDSGGRPSTDTQYF,TGTGCCACCAGCAGAGATTCCGGGGGGCGACCTAGCACAGATACGCAGTATTTT
TRBV15,-,-,TRBJ2-3,CATSRDRADTQYF,TGTGCCACCAGCAGAGATCGGGCGGATACGCAGTATTTT
TRBV7-2,-,TRBD2,TRBJ2-5,CASSALAGGPQETQYF,TGTGCCAGCAGCGCCCTAGCGGGAGGGCCACAAGAGACCCAGTACTTC
TRBV19,-,TRBD1,TRBJ2-3,CASSRDRGRDPDTQYF,TGTGCCAGTAGTAGGGACAGGGGGCGCGATCCAGATACGCAGTATTTT
TRBV10-3,-,-,TRBJ1-2,CAISEAGQGENGYTF,TGTGCCATCAGTGAAGCGGGCCAGGGCGAGAACGGCTACACCTTC
TRBV5-1,-,-,TRBJ1-3,CASSLEYVKNGNTIYF,TGCGCCAGCAGCTTGGAGTACGTCAAGAACGGAAACACCATATATTTT
TRBV28,-,TRBD1,TRBJ2-3,CASSQDRVTQYF,TGTGCCAGCAGCCAGGACAGGGTCACGCAGTATTTT